A selection of T cell receptor beta chains follows, all from one sample in a study of cytomegalovirus exposure and HLA in healthy donors. Method: immunoSEQ multiplex PCR; TCRdb's copy keeps in-frame clones and lacks some. The sample has around 74,000 clones, 85% seen once. The sequenced sample consisted of PBMCs. These receptors all stem from a man under 40 in good health and CMV-seronegative. The CDR3 runs from the conserved cysteine through the conserved F or W. D genes are given only for firm matches. Clone size appears in some rows only: once, few, many, or a class for an expanded clone.

cdr3_aa,cdr3_nt,d_call,clone_size,v_call,j_call
CASSLGTPGQGGNGYTF,TGTGCCAGCAGCTTAGGGACCCCGGGACAGGGGGGTAATGGCTACACCTTC,TRBD1,.,TRBV7-3,TRBJ1-2
CAWSASTLGVQFF,TGTGCCTGGAGCGCCTCGACGCTAGGGGTGCAGTTCTTC,.,many,TRBV30,TRBJ2-1
CSQGLTDTQYF,TGCAGCCAAGGACTGACAGATACGCAGTATTTT,.,.,TRBV29-1,TRBJ2-3
CASSGLITHEQFF,TGTGCCAGCAGTGGGCTGATTACCCATGAGCAGTTCTTC,.,.,TRBV2,TRBJ2-1
CASSPSLLLTF,TGTGCCAGCAGCCCGTCCCTTCTACTCACCTTC,.,.,TRBV5-5,TRBJ1-2
CASSLSGGGLNYNEQFF,TGTGCCAGCAGTTTATCGGGCGGGGGGCTCAACTACAATGAGCAGTTCTTC,TRBD2,.,TRBV27,TRBJ2-1
CASSLGTSRQETQYF,TGTGCCAGCAGCCTAGGGACTAGCCGACAAGAGACCCAGTACTTC,TRBD2,.,TRBV4-2,TRBJ2-5
CASGLARGDTGELFF,TGTGCTAGTGGTTTAGCCAGGGGAGACACCGGGGAGCTGTTTTTT,.,.,TRBV12-5,TRBJ2-2
CASSRQVSAINTGELFF,TGTGCCAGCAGCCGCCAAGTGAGCGCGATCAACACCGGGGAGCTGTTTTTT,.,.,TRBV7-3,TRBJ2-2
CASSLNRVQGYTF,TGTGCCAGCAGCCTAAACAGGGTCCAGGGCTACACCTTC,.,.,TRBV7-3,TRBJ1-2
CASSFSTSGNPDTQYF,TGCGCCAGCAGCTTCTCGACTAGCGGGAATCCAGATACGCAGTATTTT,TRBD2,.,TRBV5-1,TRBJ2-3
CASSPHSVTGELFF,TGTGCCAGCAGCCCCCATTCGGTGACCGGGGAGCTGTTTTTT,.,.,TRBV7-9,TRBJ2-2
CASSQSSAGGRETQYF,TGCGCCAGCAGCCAATCCTCGGCGGGCGGCAGGGAGACCCAGTACTTC,.,.,TRBV4-3,TRBJ2-5
CASSTLAGGNNEQFF,TGTGCCAGCAGCACTTTAGCGGGGGGAAACAATGAGCAGTTCTTC,TRBD2,.,TRBV7-3,TRBJ2-1
CASSQEVLAGNNEQFF,TGTGCCAGCAGCCAAGAAGTCCTAGCGGGGAACAATGAGCAGTTCTTC,TRBD2,.,TRBV4-2,TRBJ2-1
CASSQPGQRNTEAFF,TGCGCCAGCAGCCAACCGGGACAGCGGAACACTGAAGCTTTCTTT,TRBD1,.,TRBV4-1,TRBJ1-1
CASSLAGLPGSYEQYF,TGCGCCAGCAGCTTGGCCGGACTGCCCGGGTCCTACGAGCAGTACTTC,.,.,TRBV5-1,TRBJ2-7
CASSTLERDTGELFF,TGTGCCAGCAGTACACTGGAGCGGGACACCGGGGAGCTGTTTTTT,.,few,TRBV6-5,TRBJ2-2
CASSTLKRGGRNTEAFF,TGTGCCAGCAGCACCCTAAAAAGAGGAGGGAGGAACACTGAAGCTTTCTTT,.,.,TRBV28,TRBJ1-1
CASSFWEWGGREKLFF,TGTGCCAGCAGCTTCTGGGAGTGGGGAGGTCGGGAAAAACTGTTTTTT,.,.,TRBV5-4,TRBJ1-4
CASSLLAAHTDTQYF,TGTGCCAGCAGCTTACTAGCGGCTCACACAGATACGCAGTATTTT,TRBD2,.,TRBV27,TRBJ2-3
CATDDRLWDTQYF,TGTGCCACCGACGACAGACTTTGGGATACGCAGTATTTT,.,.,TRBV15,TRBJ2-3
CASGLNFNTGELFF,TGTGCCAGCGGACTGAATTTTAACACCGGGGAGCTGTTTTTT,.,.,TRBV28,TRBJ2-2
CASSHLLVSSGANVLTF,TGCGCCAGCAGCCATCTCTTGGTCAGCTCTGGGGCCAACGTCCTGACTTTC,.,.,TRBV4-3,TRBJ2-6
CASSYDRGSVTQHF,TGTGCCAGCAGTTACGACAGGGGATCGGTGACCCAGCATTTT,TRBD1,.,TRBV6-5,TRBJ1-5
CASRNRELGEKLFF,TGTGCCAGCAGGAACAGGGAGTTGGGTGAAAAACTGTTTTTT,.,few,TRBV5-4,TRBJ1-4
CASSFGYAADFQYF,TGTGCCAGCAGCTTCGGGTACGCGGCAGACTTTCAGTACTTC,.,.,TRBV7-9,TRBJ2-4
CASSLGGRATSEAFF,TGCGCCAGCAGCCTGGGAGGCAGGGCCACCTCTGAAGCTTTCTTT,.,.,TRBV4-1,TRBJ1-1
CASSQVASGSRNEQFF,TGCGCCAGCAGCCAAGTGGCTAGCGGGAGTCGGAATGAGCAGTTCTTC,TRBD2,.,TRBV4-3,TRBJ2-1
CSVEVGRDLSPGGANVLTF,TGCAGCGTTGAAGTAGGGAGGGACCTTAGTCCGGGTGGGGCCAACGTCCTGACTTTC,TRBD2,.,TRBV29-1,TRBJ2-6
CASSQTSGGLGDTQYF,TGTGCCAGCAGTCAAACTAGCGGGGGCCTCGGAGATACGCAGTATTTT,TRBD2,.,TRBV5-4,TRBJ2-3
CASTLGKRGAHTGELFF,TGTGCCAGCACTCTGGGGAAACGGGGGGCCCACACCGGGGAGCTGTTTTTT,.,.,TRBV28,TRBJ2-2